This T cell receptor (beta chain) is from a study of breast tumors, draining lymph nodes, adjacent tissues. Findings and limits, study-wide: Tumor TCR diversity was below lymph nodes but above nontumor tissue. Most tumor T cells seemingly derive from lymph node, then expand in tumor.

This clonotype appeared many times. Its antigen is currently unknown. Trimming stripped 6 bases from V and 7 bases from J, with 16 bases between. Germline lookup yields CDR1 MNHEY and CDR2 SVGAGI. The CDR3 runs 14 residues. Breast cancer patients provided tissue from their axillary draining lymph nodes. MiXCR was run by TCRdb on the multiplex PCR reads, yielding one entry per CDR3 protein. The table shows under 250,000 distinct CDR3 sequences, with around 32% occurring only once. This receptor was identified in a female donor with breast cancer. Some clones in this sample may be carry-over from other donors' samples. The chain employs TRBV6-5 and TRBJ2-1, with D hard to call. Sequenced input: axillary lymph node tissue. The CDR3 sequence is CASSPSAAGNEQFF. CDR3 nucleotide sequence: TGTGCCAGCAGCCCTTCGGCAGCTGGAAATGAGCAGTTCTTC.